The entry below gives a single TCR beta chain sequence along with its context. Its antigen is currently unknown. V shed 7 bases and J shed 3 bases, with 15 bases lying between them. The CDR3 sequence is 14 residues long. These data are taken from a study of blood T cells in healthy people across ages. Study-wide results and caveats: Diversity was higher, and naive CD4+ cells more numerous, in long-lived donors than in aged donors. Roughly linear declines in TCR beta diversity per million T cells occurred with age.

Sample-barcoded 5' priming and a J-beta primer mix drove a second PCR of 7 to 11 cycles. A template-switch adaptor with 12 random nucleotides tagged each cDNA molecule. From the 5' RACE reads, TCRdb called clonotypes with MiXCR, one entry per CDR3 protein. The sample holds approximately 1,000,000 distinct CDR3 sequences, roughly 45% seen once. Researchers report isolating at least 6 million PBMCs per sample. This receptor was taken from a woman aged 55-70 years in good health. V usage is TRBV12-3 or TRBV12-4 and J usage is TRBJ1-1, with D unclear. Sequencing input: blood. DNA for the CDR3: TGTGCCAGCAAGTATCAGGTGGCCTACACTGAAGCTTTCTTT. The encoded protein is CASKYQVAYTEAFF.